The 20 T cell receptor beta chains below come from one sample, sequenced in a study of control samples from healthy donors and cancer patients. Produced via immunoSEQ multiplex PCR; TCRdb's table is partial and in-frame only. The sample carries around 90,000 clones, more than 75% recorded once. Material for sequencing was blood. These receptors all stem from a woman aged 40-49 years in good health.

The rearrangement uses TRBV3-1 (or the pseudogene TRBV3-2) and TRBJ2-4, with 8 bases matching TRBD2. Germline-derived CDR1 and CDR2 are LGHDT and YNNKEL (reference sequence). V was pared by 1 base and J by 5 bases, with 1 base of the junction left unmatched. The CDR3 loop spans 14 amino acids. In nucleotides, the CDR3 is TGTGCCAGCAGCCAAGCCGGGGGGGAAAACATTCAGTACTTC. Translated, it gives CASSQAGGENIQYF.

V is TRBV19 and J is TRBJ1-4; maybe TRBD1 (6 bases). The CDR3 is 14 residues long. The V and J ends lost 7 bases and 3 bases respectively, with 12 bases between them. Germline assignment: CDR1 LNHDA and CDR2 SQIVND (reference sequence). CDR3 loop: CASKTGLANEKLFF. CDR3 nucleotide sequence: TGTGCCAGTAAAACAGGGTTGGCTAATGAAAAACTGTTTTTT.

The V and J genes are TRBV20-1 and TRBJ1-1; D ambiguous. The V end lost 1 base, the J end lost 8 bases, and 8 bases lay between the germline ends. The CDR3 loop spans 11 amino acids. Germline V gives CDR1 DFQATT, CDR2 SNEGSKA (reference sequence). The CDR3 nucleotides read TGCAGTGCTAGAGTCCAGCGAGAAGCTTTCTTT. Translated, it gives CSARVQREAFF.

The genes are TRBV5-6 and TRBJ2-3; D is unresolved. V was clipped by 1 base and J by 5 bases, with 14 bases between them. Per germline, CDR1 SGHDT and CDR2 YYEEEE. The CDR3 totals 15 residues. CDR3 sequence (DNA): TGTGCCAGCAGCTTGTCTGGCGGTTTTAGAGATACGCAGTATTTT. It yields the protein CASSLSGGFRDTQYF.

The CDR3 DNA reads TGTGCCAGTAGTCCGACGGGGGATAATAGCAATCAGCCCCAGCATTTT. It yields the protein CASSPTGDNSNQPQHF. The rearrangement joins TRBV19 to TRBJ1-5; D is possibly TRBD1 (5 bases). From germline, CDR1 is LNHDA and CDR2 SQIVND (reference sequence). The V gene lost 5 bases and the J gene lost 0 bases, with 14 bases spanning the gap. This CDR3 region has 16 residues.

J is TRBJ2-2 and V is TRBV2; TRBD1 might be the D (6 bases). Germline lookup yields CDR1 SNHLY and CDR2 FYNNEI. V was pared by 4 bases and J by 5 bases, with 14 bases between. The CDR3 loop spans 15 amino acids. The CDR3: CASSAGDTSTGELFF. The CDR3, as DNA: TGTGCCAGCAGTGCAGGGGACACCTCGACCGGGGAGCTGTTTTTT.

This chain links TRBV7-8 with TRBJ1-2; unclear D gene. V was cut by 0 bases and J by 1 base, with 12 bases left in between. The germline V gene encodes CDR1 SGHVS and CDR2 FQNEAQ. The CDR3 loop spans 16 amino acids. The CDR3 is CASSLARYRLNYGYTF. As DNA, the CDR3 is TGTGCCAGCAGCTTAGCGAGGTACAGACTTAACTATGGCTACACCTTC.

The chain uses TRBV5-1 and TRBJ2-7, with 9 bases lining up with TRBD1. The V and J ends lost 3 bases and 6 bases, in that order; junction bases with no gene match: 7. Germline assignment: CDR1 SGHRS and CDR2 YFSETQ. The CDR3 sequence is 14 residues long. The CDR3 DNA follows: TGCGCCAGCAGCTATTCCGGGACAGGGTCCGAGCAGTACTTC. It codes for CASSYSGTGSEQYF.

This rearrangement joins TRBV29-1 to TRBJ1-1, with D hard to call. Trimming left V 8 bases short and J 1 base short, with 8 bases between. Germline V gene data show CDR1 as SQVTM and CDR2 as ANQGSEA. The CDR3 sequence is 11 residues long. The CDR3 DNA is TGCAGCTCAAGGGAGAACACTGAAGCTTTCTTT. It yields the protein CSSRENTEAFF.

This clone has just a few counts. The chain uses TRBV7-9 and TRBJ1-2; D not certain. The CDR3 runs 14 residues. Per germline, CDR1 SEHNR and CDR2 FQNEAQ (reference sequence). V lost 5 bases and J 7 bases, leaving 17 bases between the germline ends. CDR3 protein: CASSPWVGWSGYTF. CDR3 DNA sequence: TGTGCCAGCAGCCCCTGGGTAGGGTGGAGTGGCTACACCTTC.

This clone was observed a single time. V is TRBV7-2 and J is TRBJ1-6, with D hard to call. Germline V gene lookup returns CDR1 SGHTA and CDR2 FQGNSA. The CDR3 has 14 residues. V was trimmed by 8 bases and J by 2 bases, leaving 10 bases between them. In DNA form, the CDR3 reads TGTGCCAGCGGCCCAGCGGCCTATAATTCACCCCTCCACTTT. Protein: CASGPAAYNSPLHF.

This clone has just a few counts. J is TRBJ1-3 and V is TRBV5-1, with D possibly matching TRBD1 (5 bases). V dropped 4 bases and J dropped 0 bases, with 14 bases sitting between them. The CDR3 consists of 16 residues. Germline V gene lookup returns CDR1 SGHRS and CDR2 YFSETQ. CDR3 sequence: CASSPGASHSGNTIYF. CDR3 in DNA: TGCGCCAGCAGCCCCGGGGCGAGTCACTCTGGAAACACCATATATTTT. Based on the CDR3 plus reference TRBV5-1 and TRBJ1-3, the full variable domain is KAGVTQTPRYLIKTRGQQVTLSCSPISGHRSVSWYQQTPGQGLQFLFEYFSETQRNKGNFPGRFSGRQFSNSRSEMNVSTLELGDSALYLCASSPGASHSGNTIYFGEGSWLTVV.

The J gene is TRBJ1-3, the V gene TRBV5-4; unclear D gene. V lost 2 bases to trimming and J lost 2 bases, with 5 bases between them. Germline V lookup: CDR1 SGHNT, CDR2 YYREEE (reference sequence). The CDR3 is 13 amino acids. CDR3 sequence (DNA): TGTGCCAGCAGCTTCAGGACTGGAAACACCATATATTTT. This gives the protein CASSFRTGNTIYF.

The rearrangement uses TRBV10-3 and TRBJ1-2, with no clear D. V dropped 2 bases and J dropped 3 bases, with 10 bases sitting between them. The germline CDR1 and CDR2 sequences are ENHRY and SYGVKD. The CDR3 is 14 amino acids. The CDR3 DNA reads as TGTGCCATCAGTGAGGGAGGTTCCCACTATGGCTACACCTTC. Translated: CAISEGGSHYGYTF.

V usage is TRBV30 and J usage is TRBJ1-4; D gene ambiguous. The CDR3 is 12 residues long. The V end lost 0 bases, the J end lost 7 bases, and 6 bases lay between the germline ends. CDR1 and CDR2 (germline): GTSNPN, SVGIG (reference sequence). Here the CDR3 DNA reads TGTGCCTGGAGTGTACTTGGTGAAAAACTGTTTTTT. This codes for CAWSVLGEKLFF.

This chain links TRBV10-3 with TRBJ2-7; D possibly corresponds to TRBD2 (6 bases). Germline V gene data show CDR1 as ENHRY and CDR2 as SYGVKD. This CDR3 comprises 15 residues. V shed 2 bases and J shed 3 bases, with 14 bases lying between them. The CDR3: CAISENPTSYYEQYF. For the CDR3, the DNA is TGTGCCATCAGTGAGAACCCGACTAGTTACTACGAGCAGTACTTC.

This clone was counted between two and nine times. The rearrangement joins TRBV9 to TRBJ2-1; 14 bases are a match to TRBD2. This CDR3 comprises 18 residues. Per the germline V gene, CDR1 is SGDLS and CDR2 is YYNGEE. With V trimmed by 4 bases and J by 0 bases, 6 bases remained unmatched. The DNA of the CDR3 is TGTGCCAGCAGCCCCGGGACTAGCGGGGGTTCCTCCTACAATGAGCAGTTCTTC. It yields the protein CASSPGTSGGSSYNEQFF.

The V gene is TRBV3-1 (or the pseudogene TRBV3-2), the J gene TRBJ2-7, with TRBD2 matching 10 bases. Trimming cost V 10 bases and J 1 base; bases outside gene matches: 16. CDR3 length: 17 residues. Germline V gene lookup returns CDR1 LGHDT and CDR2 YNNKEL (reference sequence). In DNA form, the CDR3 reads TGTGCCACCCCATGTGAGCGGGGGGGCCAGAAGTCCTACGAGCAGTACTTC. Amino acids: CATPCERGGQKSYEQYF.

This clone was counted between two and nine times. The chain uses TRBV6-2 or TRBV6-3 and TRBJ1-1; D call uncertain. The V gene's germline CDR1 is MNHEY and CDR2 SVGEGT. This CDR3 spans 12 amino acids. Trimming shortened V by 2 bases and J by 0 bases, and 1 base separated the two germline ends. The CDR3 is CASSYMNTEAFF. The CDR3 coding sequence is TGTGCCAGCAGTTACATGAACACTGAAGCTTTCTTT.

This clone was seen just once. CDR3 loop: CASSLGGYEKLFF. CDR3 nucleotides: TGTGCCAGCAGCTTAGGAGGGTATGAAAAACTGTTTTTT. The chain couples TRBV7-8 to TRBJ1-4, with no clear D. Trimming removed 1 base from V and 6 bases from J, with 6 bases in between. The CDR3 covers 13 residues. Germline assignment: CDR1 SGHVS and CDR2 FQNEAQ.